This T cell receptor beta chain was captured in a study of OX40 agonist ivuxolimab in advanced cancers. Study summary: The dose-escalation cohort was over 65% male, with a mean age of approximately 62 years, ranging about 23 to 90. Participants could have had prior anti-PD-1, anti-PD-L1 or anti-CTLA-4 therapy, and about 40% had some. Study-wide results and caveats: Patients with a partial response at 0.1-3.0 mg/kg had among the lowest clonal expansion. CD4+ and CD8+ T cells in blood underwent clonal expansion by week 6 at 0.1 to 3.0 mg/kg.

Germline V gene lookup returns CDR1 MNHEY and CDR2 SMNVEV (reference sequence). The V end lost 6 bases, the J end lost 4 bases, and 18 bases lay between the germline ends. This CDR3 spans 15 amino acids. Concerning this clone: The antigen remains undetermined.

Measured with immunoSEQ multiplex PCR; TCRdb has only the in-frame clones, and not every one. The repertoire holds about 72,000 clones, around 87% seen once, with under 1% in the top ten. The TCR comes from an adult with an advanced solid tumor such as melanoma, head and neck, liver or kidney cancer. The input for sequencing was CD4+ or CD8+ T cells sorted from blood, taken in a trial of the OX40 agonist ivuxolimab. The chain recombines TRBV27 with TRBJ2-5; tentative D call: TRBD1 (5 bases). The CDR3 DNA reads as TGTGCCAGCAGGTACACAGGTACATCAGGAGAGACCCAGTACTTC. It is translated as CASRYTGTSGETQYF.